Reported below is one T cell receptor beta chain. The V gene's germline CDR1 is SGHKS and CDR2 YYEKEE (reference sequence). Trimming removed 0 bases from V and 0 bases from J; junction bases left unmatched: 5. CDR3 size: 16 residues. The method was immunoSEQ multiplex PCR; TCRdb's version includes in-frame clones alone and lacks a portion of them. The sample consists of more than 25,000 clones, roughly nine tenths of them appearing once. The data were taken from a study of blood T cell repertoires in COVID-19. The V and J genes are TRBV5-5 and TRBJ2-7; TRBD2 matches 8 bases. The receptor was isolated from a woman in her forties with active or convalescent COVID-19. Sequenced input: peripheral blood. CDR3: CASSLAGGRSSYEQYF. In DNA, the CDR3 is TGTGCCAGCAGCTTGGCTGGCGGGAGGAGCTCCTACGAGCAGTACTTC.